These T cell receptor beta chains were read from a single sample in a study of shared clonotypes between healthy human individuals. Clones were sequenced by immunoSEQ multiplex PCR, and TCRdb holds only the in-frame ones, with some missing. Seen here are approximately 510,000 clones, 79% observed once, and the top ten hold 13%. Sample: PBMCs. The receptors shown here come from a woman aged 40 to 50 in good health. Some clones in this sample may be carry-over from other donors' samples. CDR3s include the opening cysteine and the closing phenylalanine or tryptophan. Each record gives: V gene, J gene, D gene, clone size, CDR3 protein, CDR3 DNA. The D gene is left open where the match is weak. Part of the rows lack a size; the others show once, few, many or a class for expanded clones.

v_gene: TRBV27; j_gene: TRBJ2-3; d_gene: -; abundance: many; CDR3aa: CASSLVSGTTDTQYF; CDR3nt: TGTGCCAGCAGTTTAGTTAGCGGCACCACAGATACGCAGTATTTT
v_gene: TRBV28; j_gene: TRBJ1-2; d_gene: -; abundance: many; CDR3aa: CASSFRNLGLGNYGYTF; CDR3nt: TGTGCCAGCAGTTTCCGAAACCTTGGTTTGGGGAACTATGGCTACACCTTC
v_gene: TRBV27; j_gene: TRBJ2-7; d_gene: -; abundance: -; CDR3aa: CASSPQLWRGTSYEQYF; CDR3nt: TGTGCCAGCAGTCCACAACTGTGGCGGGGAACCTCCTACGAGCAGTACTTC
v_gene: TRBV7-2; j_gene: TRBJ2-2; d_gene: -; abundance: few; CDR3aa: CASSLGAGNTGELFF; CDR3nt: TGTGCCAGCAGCCTCGGGGCAGGGAACACCGGGGAGCTGTTTTTT
v_gene: TRBV30; j_gene: TRBJ2-2; d_gene: TRBD2; abundance: -; CDR3aa: CAWSVHPSGGDTGELFF; CDR3nt: TGTGCCTGGAGTGTGCACCCTAGCGGAGGCGACACCGGGGAGCTGTTTTTT
v_gene: TRBV28; j_gene: TRBJ2-7; d_gene: -; abundance: -; CDR3aa: CASRLARAYEQYF; CDR3nt: TGTGCCAGCAGGCTCGCGCGGGCCTACGAGCAGTACTTC
v_gene: TRBV9; j_gene: TRBJ2-6; d_gene: TRBD1; abundance: once; CDR3aa: CASSVVGTGVPGANVLTF; CDR3nt: TGTGCCAGCAGCGTAGTCGGGACAGGGGTTCCTGGGGCCAACGTCCTGACTTTC
v_gene: TRBV7-3; j_gene: TRBJ1-1; d_gene: -; abundance: -; CDR3aa: CASSRERGWEAFF; CDR3nt: TGTGCCAGCAGCAGAGAACGGGGTTGGGAAGCTTTCTTT
v_gene: TRBV7-3; j_gene: TRBJ2-1; d_gene: -; abundance: -; CDR3aa: CASSAQGSSLPYNEQFF; CDR3nt: TGTGCCAGCAGCGCCCAGGGTTCGTCCTTACCCTACAATGAGCAGTTCTTC
v_gene: TRBV28; j_gene: TRBJ2-5; d_gene: TRBD2; abundance: -; CDR3aa: CASTPAGGQETQYF; CDR3nt: TGTGCCAGCACGCCAGCGGGAGGACAAGAGACCCAGTACTTC
v_gene: TRBV10-2; j_gene: TRBJ2-1; d_gene: TRBD2; abundance: -; CDR3aa: CASRLAGVVDEQFF; CDR3nt: TGCGCCAGCAGACTAGCGGGAGTCGTGGATGAGCAGTTCTTC
v_gene: TRBV9; j_gene: TRBJ2-2; d_gene: -; abundance: once; CDR3aa: CASSVAIGNTGELFF; CDR3nt: TGTGCCAGCAGCGTAGCTATTGGGAACACCGGGGAGCTGTTTTTT
v_gene: TRBV27; j_gene: TRBJ2-7; d_gene: TRBD1; abundance: -; CDR3aa: CASSSPDRFKEQYF; CDR3nt: TGTGCCAGCAGTTCCCCGGACAGGTTTAAGGAGCAGTACTTC
v_gene: TRBV15; j_gene: TRBJ2-1; d_gene: TRBD2; abundance: -; CDR3aa: CATSPTSGVNNEQFF; CDR3nt: TGTGCCACCAGCCCGACTAGCGGGGTCAACAATGAGCAGTTCTTC
v_gene: TRBV10-1; j_gene: TRBJ2-2; d_gene: TRBD1; abundance: once; CDR3aa: CATLGTETGELFF; CDR3nt: TGCGCCACCCTAGGGACAGAAACCGGGGAGCTGTTTTTT
v_gene: TRBV7-8; j_gene: TRBJ1-1; d_gene: TRBD1; abundance: -; CDR3aa: CASSLSRDRNTEAFF; CDR3nt: TGTGCCAGCAGCTTATCCCGGGACAGGAACACTGAAGCTTTCTTT
v_gene: TRBV18; j_gene: TRBJ2-7; d_gene: TRBD2; abundance: -; CDR3aa: CASSPQGLAGVSATYEQYF; CDR3nt: TGTGCCAGCTCACCCCAAGGACTAGCGGGAGTTTCCGCAACCTACGAGCAGTACTTC
v_gene: TRBV25-1; j_gene: TRBJ1-2; d_gene: -; abundance: once; CDR3aa: CASSDHALTGRDYGYTF; CDR3nt: TGTGCCAGCAGTGACCATGCCCTAACAGGGAGAGACTATGGCTACACCTTC
v_gene: TRBV28; j_gene: TRBJ2-1; d_gene: -; abundance: -; CDR3aa: CASVAREWATEQFF; CDR3nt: TGTGCCAGCGTTGCGAGGGAGTGGGCAACTGAGCAGTTCTTC
v_gene: TRBV7-2; j_gene: TRBJ2-3; d_gene: -; abundance: -; CDR3aa: CASSLQTGRSPDTQYF; CDR3nt: TGTGCCAGCAGCTTACAGACCGGGCGAAGCCCAGATACGCAGTATTTT
v_gene: TRBV4-3; j_gene: TRBJ2-1; d_gene: -; abundance: -; CDR3aa: CASSQNFQRALGGEQFF; CDR3nt: TGCGCCAGCAGCCAAAATTTTCAGCGAGCCCTCGGCGGTGAGCAGTTCTTC
v_gene: TRBV6-8; j_gene: TRBJ1-2; d_gene: -; abundance: -; CDR3aa: CASSYPLPNYGYTF; CDR3nt: TGTGCCAGCAGTTACCCGTTACCGAACTATGGCTACACCTTC
v_gene: TRBV9; j_gene: TRBJ2-7; d_gene: TRBD2; abundance: -; CDR3aa: CASSEQTSGRVLEQYF; CDR3nt: TGTGCCAGCAGCGAACAGACTAGCGGGAGGGTACTCGAGCAGTACTTC
v_gene: TRBV9; j_gene: TRBJ2-6; d_gene: -; abundance: -; CDR3aa: CASSVGGTGANVLTF; CDR3nt: TGTGCCAGCAGCGTAGGGGGGACTGGGGCCAACGTCCTGACTTTC
v_gene: TRBV6-5; j_gene: TRBJ2-7; d_gene: TRBD1; abundance: -; CDR3aa: CASSYHGTGPTYEQYF; CDR3nt: TGTGCCAGCAGTTACCACGGGACAGGACCAACCTACGAGCAGTACTTC
v_gene: TRBV7-9; j_gene: TRBJ2-2; d_gene: -; abundance: -; CDR3aa: CASSPETGELFF; CDR3nt: TGTGCCAGCAGCCCAGAGACCGGGGAGCTGTTTTTT
v_gene: TRBV10-3; j_gene: TRBJ2-1; d_gene: -; abundance: once; CDR3aa: CAINWDPYNEQFF; CDR3nt: TGTGCCATCAACTGGGACCCCTACAATGAGCAGTTCTTC
v_gene: TRBV9; j_gene: TRBJ2-4; d_gene: -; abundance: -; CDR3aa: CASSVDLAKNIQYF; CDR3nt: TGTGCCAGCAGCGTAGATCTAGCCAAAAACATTCAGTACTTC
v_gene: TRBV7-9; j_gene: TRBJ1-1; d_gene: TRBD1; abundance: -; CDR3aa: CASGTGSGGTEAFF; CDR3nt: TGTGCCAGCGGGACAGGGTCAGGGGGCACTGAAGCTTTCTTT
v_gene: TRBV25-1; j_gene: TRBJ1-3; d_gene: -; abundance: -; CDR3aa: CASSERASGNTIYF; CDR3nt: TGTGCCAGCAGTGAACGGGCCTCTGGAAACACCATATATTTT
v_gene: TRBV5-1; j_gene: TRBJ2-3; d_gene: -; abundance: -; CDR3aa: CASRKQLDADTQYF; CDR3nt: TGCGCCAGCAGGAAACAACTAGACGCAGATACGCAGTATTTT
v_gene: TRBV2; j_gene: TRBJ1-2; d_gene: -; abundance: -; CDR3aa: CASSEIRGSNYGYTF; CDR3nt: TGTGCCAGCAGTGAAATTAGGGGCTCTAACTATGGCTACACCTTC
v_gene: TRBV28; j_gene: TRBJ2-3; d_gene: -; abundance: -; CDR3aa: CASIRGSADTQYF; CDR3nt: TGTGCCAGCATAAGGGGATCTGCAGATACGCAGTATTTT
v_gene: TRBV9; j_gene: TRBJ2-1; d_gene: TRBD2; abundance: -; CDR3aa: CASSVGLAGGYNEQFF; CDR3nt: TGTGCCAGCAGCGTAGGGCTAGCGGGAGGGTACAATGAGCAGTTCTTC
v_gene: TRBV4-3; j_gene: TRBJ2-2; d_gene: -; abundance: -; CDR3aa: CASSQDLMGFNTGELFF; CDR3nt: TGCGCCAGCAGCCAAGATCTTATGGGTTTTAACACCGGGGAGCTGTTTTTT
v_gene: TRBV4-3; j_gene: TRBJ2-6; d_gene: TRBD1; abundance: -; CDR3aa: CASSARDSHSGANVLTF; CDR3nt: TGCGCCAGCAGCGCCCGGGACAGCCACTCTGGGGCCAACGTCCTGACTTTC
v_gene: TRBV18; j_gene: TRBJ2-5; d_gene: -; abundance: -; CDR3aa: CASSPPPGVQETQYF; CDR3nt: TGTGCCAGCTCACCCCCACCCGGAGTACAAGAGACCCAGTACTTC
v_gene: TRBV27; j_gene: TRBJ2-6; d_gene: -; abundance: -; CDR3aa: CASSKYSGANVLTF; CDR3nt: TGTGCCAGCAGTAAATACTCTGGGGCCAACGTCCTGACTTTC
v_gene: TRBV7-9; j_gene: TRBJ1-2; d_gene: -; abundance: few; CDR3aa: CASSRDIANYGYTF; CDR3nt: TGTGCCAGCAGCCGGGACATAGCTAACTATGGCTACACCTTC
v_gene: TRBV15; j_gene: TRBJ2-3; d_gene: TRBD2; abundance: -; CDR3aa: CATSSGREADTQYF; CDR3nt: TGTGCCACCAGCAGCGGGAGGGAGGCAGATACGCAGTATTTT
v_gene: TRBV18; j_gene: TRBJ2-5; d_gene: -; abundance: -; CDR3aa: CASSPGSQETQYF; CDR3nt: TGTGCCAGCTCACCGGGATCCCAAGAGACCCAGTACTTC
v_gene: TRBV5-4; j_gene: TRBJ2-1; d_gene: -; abundance: -; CDR3aa: CASSSSGTHNEQFF; CDR3nt: TGTGCCAGCAGCTCCTCCGGGACTCACAATGAGCAGTTCTTC
v_gene: TRBV2; j_gene: TRBJ2-2; d_gene: -; abundance: -; CDR3aa: CASSVMSSTGELFF; CDR3nt: TGTGCCAGCAGTGTTATGTCGTCGACCGGGGAGCTGTTTTTT
v_gene: TRBV5-1; j_gene: TRBJ2-1; d_gene: TRBD2; abundance: -; CDR3aa: CASSGGLAGDGEQFF; CDR3nt: TGCGCCAGCAGCGGAGGACTAGCGGGAGATGGTGAGCAGTTCTTC
v_gene: TRBV28; j_gene: TRBJ2-3; d_gene: -; abundance: -; CDR3aa: CASSRLSTDTQYF; CDR3nt: TGTGCCAGCTCGCGGCTTAGCACAGATACGCAGTATTTT
v_gene: TRBV5-1; j_gene: TRBJ2-3; d_gene: TRBD2; abundance: -; CDR3aa: CASSLEVAGGTDTQYF; CDR3nt: TGCGCCAGCAGCTTGGAGGTAGCGGGAGGGACAGATACGCAGTATTTT
v_gene: TRBV7-9; j_gene: TRBJ2-5; d_gene: -; abundance: once; CDR3aa: CASSLDREWETQYF; CDR3nt: TGTGCCAGCAGCTTAGACAGGGAATGGGAGACCCAGTACTTC
v_gene: TRBV5-4; j_gene: TRBJ2-7; d_gene: TRBD2; abundance: -; CDR3aa: CASSFFTSGSYEQYF; CDR3nt: TGTGCCAGCAGCTTTTTTACTAGCGGGAGTTACGAGCAGTACTTC
v_gene: TRBV30; j_gene: TRBJ2-1; d_gene: -; abundance: once; CDR3aa: CAWGPYNEQFF; CDR3nt: TGTGCCTGGGGACCCTACAATGAGCAGTTCTTC
v_gene: TRBV18; j_gene: TRBJ2-5; d_gene: -; abundance: -; CDR3aa: CASSPRLEETQYF; CDR3nt: TGTGCCAGCTCACCCCGACTTGAGGAGACCCAGTACTTC
v_gene: TRBV10-3; j_gene: TRBJ1-2; d_gene: -; abundance: once; CDR3aa: CAITRQVLGGYGYTF; CDR3nt: TGTGCCATCACCCGCCAGGTGCTAGGGGGCTATGGCTACACCTTC
v_gene: TRBV6-5; j_gene: TRBJ2-7; d_gene: -; abundance: -; CDR3aa: CASSYSGTEPYEQYF; CDR3nt: TGTGCCAGCAGTTACTCCGGCACTGAGCCCTACGAGCAGTACTTC